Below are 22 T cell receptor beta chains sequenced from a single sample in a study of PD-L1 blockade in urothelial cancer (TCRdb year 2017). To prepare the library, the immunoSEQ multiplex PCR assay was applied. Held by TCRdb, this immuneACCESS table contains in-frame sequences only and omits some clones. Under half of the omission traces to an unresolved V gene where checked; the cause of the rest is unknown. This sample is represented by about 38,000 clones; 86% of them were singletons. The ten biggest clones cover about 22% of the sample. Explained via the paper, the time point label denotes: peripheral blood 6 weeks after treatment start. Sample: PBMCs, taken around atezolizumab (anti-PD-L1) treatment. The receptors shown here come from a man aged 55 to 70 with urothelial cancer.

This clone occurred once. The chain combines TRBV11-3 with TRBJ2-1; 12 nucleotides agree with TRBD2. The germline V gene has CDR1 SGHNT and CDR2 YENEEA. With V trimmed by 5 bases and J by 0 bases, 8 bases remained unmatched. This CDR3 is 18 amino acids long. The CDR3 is CASSTRTSGTASYNEQFF. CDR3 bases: TGTGCCAGCAGCACCCGGACTAGCGGGACCGCCTCCTACAATGAGCAGTTCTTC.

The DNA of the CDR3 is TGTGCCAGCAGAGGGACAGACCAAGAGACCCAGTACTTC. Protein: CASRGTDQETQYF. This chain joins TRBV2 and TRBJ2-5, with 7 bases identical to TRBD1. The CDR3 totals 13 residues. The germline V gene encodes CDR1 SNHLY and CDR2 FYNNEI. V gave up 6 bases and J gave up 0 bases; unmatched junction bases: 1.

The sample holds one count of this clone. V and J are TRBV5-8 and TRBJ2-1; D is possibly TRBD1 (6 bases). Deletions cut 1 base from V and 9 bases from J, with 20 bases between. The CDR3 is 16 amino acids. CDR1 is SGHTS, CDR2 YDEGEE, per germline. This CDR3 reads CASSLLWAGEIPEQFF. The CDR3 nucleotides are TGTGCCAGCAGCTTGTTGTGGGCAGGGGAAATCCCTGAGCAGTTCTTC.

CDR3 in amino acids: CASSQLGYNEQFF. As DNA, the CDR3 is TGTGCCAGCAGCCAGCTCGGGTACAATGAGCAGTTCTTC. The chain carries TRBV6-6 and TRBJ2-1; D is uncertain. V lost 6 bases to trimming and J lost 4 bases, with 10 bases between them. This CDR3 has 13 amino acids. Per germline, CDR1 MNHNY and CDR2 SVGAGI (reference sequence).

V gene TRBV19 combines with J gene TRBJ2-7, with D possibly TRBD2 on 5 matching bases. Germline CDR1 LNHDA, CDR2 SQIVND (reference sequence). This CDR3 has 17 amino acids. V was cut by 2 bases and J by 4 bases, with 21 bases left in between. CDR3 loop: CASSIFSGQNPPYEQYF. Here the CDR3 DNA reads TGTGCCAGTAGTATATTCAGCGGCCAGAACCCACCTTACGAGCAGTACTTC.

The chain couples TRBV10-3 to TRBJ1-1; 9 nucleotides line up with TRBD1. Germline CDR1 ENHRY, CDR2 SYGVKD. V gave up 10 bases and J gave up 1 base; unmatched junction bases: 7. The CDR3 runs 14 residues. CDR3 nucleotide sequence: TGTGCCACGGGGGGACAGGGCAAGAACACTGAAGCTTTCTTT. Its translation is CATGGQGKNTEAFF.

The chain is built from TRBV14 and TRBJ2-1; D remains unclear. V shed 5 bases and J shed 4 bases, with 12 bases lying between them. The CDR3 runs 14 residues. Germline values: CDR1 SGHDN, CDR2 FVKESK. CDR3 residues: CASSTRLEYNEQFF. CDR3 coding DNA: TGTGCCAGCAGCACCCGACTGGAATACAATGAGCAGTTCTTC.

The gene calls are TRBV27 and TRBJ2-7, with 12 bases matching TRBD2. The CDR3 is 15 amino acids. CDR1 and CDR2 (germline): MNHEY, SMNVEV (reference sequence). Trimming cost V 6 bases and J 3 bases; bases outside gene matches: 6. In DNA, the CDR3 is TGTGCCAGCAGGCCACTAGCGGGAGGCCTCTACGAGCAGTACTTC. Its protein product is CASRPLAGGLYEQYF.

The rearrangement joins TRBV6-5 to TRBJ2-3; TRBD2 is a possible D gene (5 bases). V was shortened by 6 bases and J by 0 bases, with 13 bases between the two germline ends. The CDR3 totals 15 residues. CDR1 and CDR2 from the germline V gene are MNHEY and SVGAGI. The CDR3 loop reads CASSPGWGSTDTQYF. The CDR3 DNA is TGTGCCAGCAGCCCGGGGTGGGGAAGCACAGATACGCAGTATTTT.

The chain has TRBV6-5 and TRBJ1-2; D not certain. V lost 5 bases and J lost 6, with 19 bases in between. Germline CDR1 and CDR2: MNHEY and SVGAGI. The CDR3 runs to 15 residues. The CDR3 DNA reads TGTGCCAGCAGTACCCCTGGCTTTGGAGGACATGGCTACACCTTC. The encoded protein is CASSTPGFGGHGYTF.

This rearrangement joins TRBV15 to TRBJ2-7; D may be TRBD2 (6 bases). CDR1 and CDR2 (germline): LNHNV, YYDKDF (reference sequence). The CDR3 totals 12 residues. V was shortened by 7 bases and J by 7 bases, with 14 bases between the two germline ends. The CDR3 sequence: CATTGTGREQYF. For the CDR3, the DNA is TGTGCCACCACCGGGACGGGGAGGGAGCAGTACTTC.

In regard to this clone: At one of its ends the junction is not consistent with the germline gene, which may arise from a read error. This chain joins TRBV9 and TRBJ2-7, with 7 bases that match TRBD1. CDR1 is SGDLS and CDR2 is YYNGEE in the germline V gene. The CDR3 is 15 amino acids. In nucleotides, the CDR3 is TGTGCCAGCAGCGTAGGTTTAGGGGGCTCCCACGAGCAGTACTTC. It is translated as CASSVGLGGSHEQYF.

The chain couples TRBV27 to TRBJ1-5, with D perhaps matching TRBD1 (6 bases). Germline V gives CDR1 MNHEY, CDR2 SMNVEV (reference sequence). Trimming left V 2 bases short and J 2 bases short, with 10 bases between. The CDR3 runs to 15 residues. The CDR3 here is CASSLGGGGNQPQHF. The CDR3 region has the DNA TGTGCCAGCAGTTTAGGAGGGGGGGGCAATCAGCCCCAGCATTTT.

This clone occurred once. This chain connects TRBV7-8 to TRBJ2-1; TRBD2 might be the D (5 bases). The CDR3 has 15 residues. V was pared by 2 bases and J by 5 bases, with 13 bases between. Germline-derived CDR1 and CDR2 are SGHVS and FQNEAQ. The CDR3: CASSLRLGGHNEQFF. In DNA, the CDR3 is TGTGCCAGCAGCTTAAGGTTAGGAGGACACAATGAGCAGTTCTTC.

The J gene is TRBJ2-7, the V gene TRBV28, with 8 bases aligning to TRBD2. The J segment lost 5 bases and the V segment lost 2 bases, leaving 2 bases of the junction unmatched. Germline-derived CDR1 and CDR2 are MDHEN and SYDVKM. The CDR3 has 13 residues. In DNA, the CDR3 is TGTGCCAGCAGTTTAGCGGGGGGCAACGAGCAGTACTTC. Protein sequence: CASSLAGGNEQYF.

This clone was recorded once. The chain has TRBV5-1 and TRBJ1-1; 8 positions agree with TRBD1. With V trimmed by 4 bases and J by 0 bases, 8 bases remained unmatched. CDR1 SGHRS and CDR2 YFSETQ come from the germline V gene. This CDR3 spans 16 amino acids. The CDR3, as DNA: TGCGCCAGCAGCCAACTAAGACAGGGGCTGAACACTGAAGCTTTCTTT. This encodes CASSQLRQGLNTEAFF.

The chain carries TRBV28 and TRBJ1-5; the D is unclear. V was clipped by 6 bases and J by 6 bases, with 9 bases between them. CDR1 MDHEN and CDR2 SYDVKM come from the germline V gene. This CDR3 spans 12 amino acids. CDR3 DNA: TGTGCCAGCAGCCAAACGGGTCAGCCCCAGCATTTT. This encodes CASSQTGQPQHF.

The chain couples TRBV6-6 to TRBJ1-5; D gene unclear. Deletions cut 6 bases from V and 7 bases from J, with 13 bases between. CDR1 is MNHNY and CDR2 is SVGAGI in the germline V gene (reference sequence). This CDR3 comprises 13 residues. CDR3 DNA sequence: TGTGCCAGCAGCCTCATCGGAGGGCAGCCCCAGCATTTT. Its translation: CASSLIGGQPQHF.

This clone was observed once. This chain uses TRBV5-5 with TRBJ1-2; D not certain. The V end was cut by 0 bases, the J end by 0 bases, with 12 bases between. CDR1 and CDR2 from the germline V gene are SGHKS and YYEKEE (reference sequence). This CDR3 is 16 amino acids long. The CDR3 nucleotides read TGTGCCAGCAGCTTGGAGGCGGTTCGTTCTAACTATGGCTACACCTTC. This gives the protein CASSLEAVRSNYGYTF. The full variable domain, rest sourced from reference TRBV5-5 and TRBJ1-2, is DAGVTQSPTHLIKTRGQQVTLRCSPISGHKSVSWYQQVLGQGPQFIFQYYEKEERGRGNFPDRFSARQFPNYSSELNVNALLLGDSALYLCASSLEAVRSNYGYTFGSGTRLTVV.

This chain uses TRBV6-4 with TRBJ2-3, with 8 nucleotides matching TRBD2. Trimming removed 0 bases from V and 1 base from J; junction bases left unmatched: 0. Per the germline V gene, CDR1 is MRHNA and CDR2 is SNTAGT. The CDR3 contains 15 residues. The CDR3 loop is CASSDSRGGTDTQYF. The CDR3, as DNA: TGTGCCAGCAGTGACTCGCGGGGGGGCACAGATACGCAGTATTTT.

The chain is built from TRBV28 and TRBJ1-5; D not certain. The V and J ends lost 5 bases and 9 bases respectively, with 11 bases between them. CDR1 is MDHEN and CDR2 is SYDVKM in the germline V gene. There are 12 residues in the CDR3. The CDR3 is CASSLRGRPQHF. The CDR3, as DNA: TGTGCCAGCAGTCTACGAGGAAGGCCCCAGCATTTT.

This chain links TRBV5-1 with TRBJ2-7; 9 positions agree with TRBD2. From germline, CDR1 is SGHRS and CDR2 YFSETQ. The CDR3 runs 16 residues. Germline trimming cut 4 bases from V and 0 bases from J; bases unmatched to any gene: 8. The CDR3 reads CASSLSPSGTSYEQYF. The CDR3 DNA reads TGCGCCAGCAGCCTGTCGCCTAGCGGGACCTCCTACGAGCAGTACTTC.